This T cell receptor beta chain was observed in a study of blood T cell repertoires in COVID-19. Looking at the study overall: Spain, Italy and the United States supplied samples that represented acute and convalescent COVID-19. The analysed material was cDNA or gDNA that came from T cells, B-cell-depleted T cells, or PBMCs.

Study processing details: Estimation of nucleated cell counts was performed using reference gene primer amplification. Produced via immunoSEQ multiplex PCR; TCRdb's table is partial and in-frame only. That table supplies the V and J calls and clone size; D and trimming were determined from the DNA. Of 150,000 to 200,000 clones detected, around 88% appear once; the ten largest clones hold 4% to 5%. The CDR3 covers 13 residues. Trimming removed 8 bases from V and 7 bases from J; junction bases left unmatched: 10. Looked up from germline, CDR1 is MDHEN and CDR2 is SYDVKM. Sequenced: peripheral blood. V gene TRBV28 combines with J gene TRBJ2-5; 7 bases match TRBD2. The receptor was derived from a woman between 25 and 40 years old with acute or convalescent COVID-19. The CDR3 spells CASRVFGGGTQYF. The DNA for the CDR3 is TGTGCCAGCCGGGTATTTGGGGGGGGGACCCAGTACTTC.